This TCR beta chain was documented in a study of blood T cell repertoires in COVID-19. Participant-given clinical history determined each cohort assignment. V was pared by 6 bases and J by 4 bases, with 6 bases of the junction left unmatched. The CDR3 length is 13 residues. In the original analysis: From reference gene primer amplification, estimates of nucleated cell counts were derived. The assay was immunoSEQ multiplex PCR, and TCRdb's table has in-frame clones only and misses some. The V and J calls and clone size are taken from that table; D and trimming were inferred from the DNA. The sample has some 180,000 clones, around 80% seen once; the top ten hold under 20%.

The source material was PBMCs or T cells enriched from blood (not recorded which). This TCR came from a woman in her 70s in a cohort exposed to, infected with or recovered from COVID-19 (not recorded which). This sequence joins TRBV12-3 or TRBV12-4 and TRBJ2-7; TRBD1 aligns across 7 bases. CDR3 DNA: TGTGCCAGCAGACTTGGACAGGAGTACGAGCAGTACTTC. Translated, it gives CASRLGQEYEQYF.